This T cell receptor (beta chain) came from a study of Ad26.COV2.S vaccination and SARS-CoV-2 variants. Treatment defined: over 15 received Ad26.COV2.S at low or high dose, single or two shots; roughly five received placebo; per-sample allocation not given. The samples were gathered on day 63 after the first injection of vaccine or placebo. The CDR3 totals 16 residues. The V end lost 0 bases, the J end lost 5 bases, and 15 bases lay between the germline ends. Germline loops: CDR1 SGHVS, CDR2 FNYEAQ. Sequencing was performed with immunoSEQ multiplex PCR; in TCRdb, only in-frame clones are kept and a portion is missing. The sample has approximately 500,000 clones; roughly 89% are singletons.

The receptor was isolated from a person aged 18 to 65 who received the Ad26.COV2.S COVID-19 vaccine or a placebo. Sequencing used peripheral blood, obtained in a trial of Ad26.COV2.S vaccine versus placebo. V gene TRBV7-6 combines with J gene TRBJ2-3, with a possible D match to TRBD2 (5 bases). CDR3 bases: TGTGCCAGCAGCTTAGCCTCCGCGGCTAGCTTAGATACGCAGTATTTT. It codes for CASSLASAASLDTQYF.